This TCR beta chain was sequenced in a study of regulatory T cells in long-lasting Graves disease. The time point here: newly diagnosed GD, antithyroid drugs for less than 3 months. PBMC-extracted RNA yielded the TCR library. In its sample, this clonotype was seen many times. Its antigen is as yet unknown. Libraries of TCR beta came from iRepertoire HTBI primers plus Arm-PCR of CDR3 regions. MiXCR, applied by TCRdb to the multiplex PCR reads, yields one record per CDR3 protein. Here the sample spans around 250,000 distinct CDR3 sequences, approximately 20% being singletons. Whole-study results and caveats: Among the persistent patients, 2,741 public clonotypes were shared, more than the roughly 970 shared among new patients. Reduced TCR diversity was observed in persistent Graves' patients versus newly diagnosed patients.

The same data also went into a second study, on T cells in Graves' hyperthyroidism and ophthalmopathy. That report notes: No ophthalmopathy progression within 18 months constituted stable Graves' hyperthyroidism. HTBI primers were the set used in a first-round RT-PCR of the TCR CDR3.

The source was peripheral blood mononuclear cells (PBMCs), collected at new diagnosis, from a patient treated with antithyroid drugs. The sequence was obtained from a woman aged 25-40 years with Graves disease.

The CDR3 loop reads CSATTGTSEQFF. CDR3 sequence (DNA): TGCAGTGCAACGACAGGGACAAGTGAGCAGTTCTTC. This rearrangement joins TRBV20-1 to TRBJ2-1; 7 bases agree with TRBD1. Trimming took 6 bases from V and 9 from J; bases not matched to a gene: 8. Germline assignment: CDR1 DFQATT and CDR2 SNEGSKA (reference sequence). This CDR3 spans 12 amino acids.